The source of this T cell receptor (beta chain) is a study of regulatory T cells in long-lasting Graves disease. Described time point: newly diagnosed GD, antithyroid drugs for less than 3 months. RNA extracted from PBMCs served as the sequencing template. This clonotype was counted at least ten times. V lost 5 bases and J lost 4, with 8 bases in between. Germline values: CDR1 SGHTA, CDR2 FQGNSA. The CDR3 is made up of 12 amino acids. Construction of TCR beta libraries relied on iRepertoire HTBI primers and on Arm-PCR targeting CDR3 regions. In TCRdb, the multiplex PCR reads were re-called with MiXCR into one record per CDR3 protein. The top ten hold roughly 10% of the sample, which has some 410,000 distinct CDR3 sequences, approximately 16% seen once. Another study also made use of these data, one on T cells in Graves' hyperthyroidism and ophthalmopathy. That paper notes: Disease duration under 2 months; hyperthyroidism patients were aged 18 to 65.

The chain is built from TRBV7-2 and TRBJ2-5; no reliable D call. The receptor comes from a woman aged 25 to 39 with Graves disease. The source material was peripheral blood mononuclear cells (PBMCs), sampled at new diagnosis, from a patient treated with antithyroid drugs. CDR3 DNA: TGTGCCAGCAGCCGAAGGATAGAGACCCAGTACTTC. Protein: CASSRRIETQYF.